This T cell receptor beta chain is from a study of blood T cell repertoires in COVID-19. The CDR3 is 15 amino acids. After removal of 8 bases from V and 4 bases from J, the junction contained 10 bases not matched to a gene. Germline loops: CDR1 MDHEN, CDR2 SYDVKM. Original methodology: It was from reference gene primer amplification that nucleated cell counts were estimated. Profiling relied on immunoSEQ multiplex PCR, and the TCRdb table lists in-frame clones only, not all of them. D and trimming were read from the DNA, whereas the V and J calls and clone size are those reported in that table. The table has around 110,000 clones, 82% seen once.

This chain uses TRBV28 with TRBJ2-3, with 9 bases aligning to TRBD2. The sequence came from a man aged 70-80 years with acute or convalescent COVID-19. Sequenced sample: peripheral blood. CDR3 in amino acids: CASSIVSGGPDTQYF. For the CDR3, the DNA is TGTGCCAGCTCTATCGTAAGCGGGGGGCCAGATACGCAGTATTTT.